The rows below give T cell receptor beta chains drawn from one sample of a study of T cell changes during pregnancy in multiple sclerosis. Sequencing was performed with immunoSEQ multiplex PCR; in TCRdb, only in-frame clones are kept and a portion is missing. The sample lists 35,000 to 45,000 clones, about 90% occurring once. Sequenced material: CD4+ T cells from peripheral blood mononuclear cells, taken before pregnancy. The receptors were gathered from a female donor with multiple sclerosis, enrolled in a pregnancy study. Both conserved end residues are part of each CDR3. Fields, in order: V gene, J gene, D gene, CDR3 protein, CDR3 DNA. D genes are given only for firm matches.

V gene: TRBV5-1; J gene: TRBJ2-7; D gene: NA; CDR3 protein: CASSLAQSYEQYF; CDR3 DNA: TGCGCCAGCAGCTTGGCACAGTCCTACGAGCAGTACTTC
V gene: TRBV18; J gene: TRBJ1-1; D gene: TRBD1; CDR3 protein: CASSQAQGVNTEAFF; CDR3 DNA: TGTGCCAGCTCACAGGCTCAGGGGGTGAACACTGAAGCTTTCTTT
V gene: TRBV29-1; J gene: TRBJ1-5; D gene: TRBD1; CDR3 protein: CSVGGQVNQPQHF; CDR3 DNA: TGCAGCGTCGGGGGACAGGTCAATCAGCCCCAGCATTTT
V gene: TRBV19; J gene: TRBJ1-1; D gene: NA; CDR3 protein: CASSTGVSEAFF; CDR3 DNA: TGTGCCAGTAGTACGGGGGTGAGTGAAGCTTTCTTT
V gene: TRBV11-3; J gene: TRBJ1-2; D gene: TRBD1; CDR3 protein: CASSLEIRTGGYTF; CDR3 DNA: TGTGCCAGCAGCTTAGAAATCCGGACAGGAGGCTACACCTTC
V gene: TRBV6-1; J gene: TRBJ1-6; D gene: NA; CDR3 protein: CASSHATGSQSPLHF; CDR3 DNA: TGTGCCAGCAGCCATGCCACAGGGTCTCAGTCACCCCTCCACTTT
V gene: TRBV5-1; J gene: TRBJ2-2; D gene: TRBD2; CDR3 protein: CASSLTILAGNTGELFF; CDR3 DNA: TGCGCCAGCAGCTTGACCATTCTAGCGGGTAACACCGGGGAGCTGTTTTTT
V gene: TRBV6-5; J gene: TRBJ2-7; D gene: NA; CDR3 protein: CASSRGSYEQYF; CDR3 DNA: TGTGCCAGCAGCCGGGGGTCCTACGAGCAGTACTTC
V gene: TRBV7-3; J gene: TRBJ2-7; D gene: NA; CDR3 protein: CASSLGAGVPYEQYF; CDR3 DNA: TGTGCCAGCAGCTTAGGGGCAGGGGTGCCCTACGAGCAGTACTTC
V gene: TRBV6-1; J gene: TRBJ2-2; D gene: TRBD2; CDR3 protein: CASSSPSGGTGELFF; CDR3 DNA: TGTGCCAGCAGTTCTCCTAGCGGGGGGACCGGGGAGCTGTTTTTT
V gene: TRBV7-2; J gene: TRBJ1-6; D gene: NA; CDR3 protein: CASSLGLRADSPLHF; CDR3 DNA: TGTGCCAGCAGCTTAGGGCTCAGGGCAGATTCACCCCTCCACTTT
V gene: TRBV11-1; J gene: TRBJ2-2; D gene: NA; CDR3 protein: CASSLGSDRNTGELFF; CDR3 DNA: TGTGCCAGCAGCTTAGGGTCCGACAGGAACACCGGGGAGCTGTTTTTT
V gene: TRBV7-3; J gene: TRBJ1-1; D gene: NA; CDR3 protein: CASSLLAIGNTEAFF; CDR3 DNA: TGTGCCAGCAGCTTACTAGCGATAGGTAACACTGAAGCTTTCTTT
V gene: TRBV11-2; J gene: TRBJ2-1; D gene: TRBD2; CDR3 protein: CASSKLAGGPYNEQFF; CDR3 DNA: TGTGCCAGCAGCAAGTTAGCGGGGGGGCCGTACAATGAGCAGTTCTTC
V gene: TRBV30; J gene: TRBJ1-5; D gene: TRBD1; CDR3 protein: CAWSPNRGLQPQHF; CDR3 DNA: TGTGCCTGGAGTCCTAACAGGGGGCTTCAGCCCCAGCATTTT
V gene: TRBV7-2; J gene: TRBJ1-3; D gene: TRBD1; CDR3 protein: CASSKDRGLNTIYF; CDR3 DNA: TGTGCCAGCAGCAAGGACAGGGGGCTGAACACCATATATTTT